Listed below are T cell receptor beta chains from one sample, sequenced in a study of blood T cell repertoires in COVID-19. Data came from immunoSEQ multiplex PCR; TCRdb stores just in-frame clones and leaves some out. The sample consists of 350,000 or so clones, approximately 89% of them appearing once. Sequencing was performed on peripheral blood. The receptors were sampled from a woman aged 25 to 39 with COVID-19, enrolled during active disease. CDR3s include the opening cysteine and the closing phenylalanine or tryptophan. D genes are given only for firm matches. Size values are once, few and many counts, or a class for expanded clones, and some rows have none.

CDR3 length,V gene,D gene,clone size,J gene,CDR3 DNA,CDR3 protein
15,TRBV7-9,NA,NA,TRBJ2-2,TGTGCCAGCAGCTTAGCGCTGGCGGCCACCGGGGAGCTGTTTTTT,CASSLALAATGELFF
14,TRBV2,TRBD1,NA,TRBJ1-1,TGTGCCAGCAGTGAGGGCAGGGGGATAGGTGAAGCTTTCTTT,CASSEGRGIGEAFF
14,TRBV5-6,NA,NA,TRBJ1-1,TGTGCCAGCAGCTTGGGAGGAATGAACACTGAAGCTTTCTTT,CASSLGGMNTEAFF
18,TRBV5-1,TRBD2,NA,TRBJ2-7,TGCGCCAGCAGCTTGGGCAGGGATTTAGCGGGAGGCCACTACGAGCAGTACTTC,CASSLGRDLAGGHYEQYF
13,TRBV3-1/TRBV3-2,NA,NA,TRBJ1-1,TGTGCCAGCACCCCGGGATGGAGCACTGAAGCTTTCTTT,CASTPGWSTEAFF
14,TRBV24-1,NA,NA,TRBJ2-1,TGTGCCACCAGTGAGGCGGGGGCTCGGAATGAGCAGTTCTTC,CATSEAGARNEQFF
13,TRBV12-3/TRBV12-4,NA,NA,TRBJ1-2,TGTGCCAGCAGTTTTAACACTAACTATGGCTACACCTTC,CASSFNTNYGYTF
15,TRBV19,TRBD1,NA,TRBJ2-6,TGTGCCAGTAGTTTGACAGGGTCTGGGGCCAACGTCCTGACTTTC,CASSLTGSGANVLTF
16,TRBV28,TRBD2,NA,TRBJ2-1,TGTGCCAGCAGTTCCTTGGATAGCGGGAGTTACAATGAGCAGTTCTTC,CASSSLDSGSYNEQFF
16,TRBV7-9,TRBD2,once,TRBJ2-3,TGTGCCAGCAGTTCTAATAGCGGGAGTCTCTCAGATACGCAGTATTTT,CASSSNSGSLSDTQYF
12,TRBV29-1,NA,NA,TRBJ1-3,TGCAGCGTGTCAAGTAGCCAGAACACCATATATTTT,CSVSSSQNTIYF
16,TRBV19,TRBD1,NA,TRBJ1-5,TGTGCCAGTAGACCACGGGACAGGGGAGGCAATCAGCCCCAGCATTTT,CASRPRDRGGNQPQHF
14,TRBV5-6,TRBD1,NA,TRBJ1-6,TGTGCCAGCAGCTTCGGACAGGGTACTTCACCCCTCCACTTT,CASSFGQGTSPLHF
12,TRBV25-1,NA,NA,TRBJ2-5,TGTGCCAGCAGGGCCAATCAAGAGACCCAGTACTTC,CASRANQETQYF
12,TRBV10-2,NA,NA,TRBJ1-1,TGCGCCAGCAGTGGTATGGACAGAGAAGCTTTCTTT,CASSGMDREAFF
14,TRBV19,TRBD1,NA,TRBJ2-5,TGTGCCAGTAGTACCCCGGGACAGATTAGAACCCAGTACTTC,CASSTPGQIRTQYF
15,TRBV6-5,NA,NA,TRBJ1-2,TGTGCCAGCAGTTACTTCCAGGGCTCTAACTATGGCTACACCTTC,CASSYFQGSNYGYTF
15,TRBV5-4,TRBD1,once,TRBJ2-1,TGTGCCAGCAGCCGAGAGGGGGCGTCGGGCAATGAGCAGTTCTTC,CASSREGASGNEQFF
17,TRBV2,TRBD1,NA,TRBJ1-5,TGTGCCAGCAGGCCGGGACAGGGGGCCTATAGCAATCAGCCCCAGCATTTT,CASRPGQGAYSNQPQHF
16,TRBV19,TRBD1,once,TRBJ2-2,TGTGCCAGTAGTTTACTAGGGACAGCAAACACCGGGGAGCTGTTTTTT,CASSLLGTANTGELFF
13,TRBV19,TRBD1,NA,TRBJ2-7,TGTGCCAGTAGCAGGGACAGGGGGAGCGAGCAGTACTTC,CASSRDRGSEQYF
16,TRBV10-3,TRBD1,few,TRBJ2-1,TGTGCCATCAGTGAGATAAGACAGGGTGTTGGCAATGAGCAGTTCTTC,CAISEIRQGVGNEQFF
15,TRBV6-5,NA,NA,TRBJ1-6,TGTGCCAGCATTCCAGGAAGCTCCTATAATTCACCCCTCCACTTT,CASIPGSSYNSPLHF
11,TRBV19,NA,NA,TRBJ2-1,TGTGCCAGTAGTGTCATTGGCGAGCAGTTCTTC,CASSVIGEQFF
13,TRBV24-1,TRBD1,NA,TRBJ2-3,TGTGCCACCTCAGGGGGAAGCACAGATACGCAGTATTTT,CATSGGSTDTQYF
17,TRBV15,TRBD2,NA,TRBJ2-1,TGTGCCACCAGCAGGACACTAGGACTAGCGGGAGCAAATGAGCAGTTCTTC,CATSRTLGLAGANEQFF
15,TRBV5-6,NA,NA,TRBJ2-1,TGTGCCAGCAGCTCTATGAAGAGCTCCTACAATGAGCAGTTCTTC,CASSSMKSSYNEQFF
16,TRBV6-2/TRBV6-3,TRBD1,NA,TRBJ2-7,TGTGCCAGCAGTTATAAACCGGGACAGGTAACCTACGAGCAGTACTTC,CASSYKPGQVTYEQYF
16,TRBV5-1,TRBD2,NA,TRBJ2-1,TGCGCCAGCAGCTTGGCGGGGGGGTTCGCCTACAATGAGCAGTTCTTC,CASSLAGGFAYNEQFF
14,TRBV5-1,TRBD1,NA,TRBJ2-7,TGCGCCAGCAGTTTGGGGACAGGGTCTACCGAGCAGTACTTC,CASSLGTGSTEQYF
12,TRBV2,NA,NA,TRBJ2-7,TGTGCCAGCAGTGTCTCCAGCTACGAGCAGTACTTC,CASSVSSYEQYF
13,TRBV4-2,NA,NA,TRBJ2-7,TGTGCCAGCAGCCAAGACACAGGGTTAGAGCAGTACTTC,CASSQDTGLEQYF
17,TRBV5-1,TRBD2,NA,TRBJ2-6,TGCGCCAGCAGGCGGGGGGTCGGTGACTCTGGGGCCAACGTCCTGACTTTC,CASRRGVGDSGANVLTF
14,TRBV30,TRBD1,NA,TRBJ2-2,TGTGCCTGGCAGCGGGACAGGGCTACCGGGGAGCTGTTTTTT,CAWQRDRATGELFF
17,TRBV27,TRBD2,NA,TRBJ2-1,TGTGCCAGCAGTATCCAGCCGGGACTAGCGGGAGTTTATGAGCAGTTCTTC,CASSIQPGLAGVYEQFF
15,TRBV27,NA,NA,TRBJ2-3,TGTGCCAGCAGTCCCATGGGAGAACCCACAGATACGCAGTATTTT,CASSPMGEPTDTQYF
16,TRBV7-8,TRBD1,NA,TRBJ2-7,TGTGCCAGCAGCCCCTCTATCGGGACAGCCCCCTACGAGCAGTACTTC,CASSPSIGTAPYEQYF
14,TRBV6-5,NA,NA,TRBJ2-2,TGTGCCAGCAAACGGACAGAAAACACCGGGGAGCTGTTTTTT,CASKRTENTGELFF
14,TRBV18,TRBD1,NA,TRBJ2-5,TGTGCCAGCTCACCTGCGACAGGGGAAAAGACCCAGTACTTC,CASSPATGEKTQYF
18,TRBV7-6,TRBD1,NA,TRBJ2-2,TGTGCCAGCAGCCACTCTCAAAGGACAGGGGGTTCACCCGGGGAGCTGTTTTTT,CASSHSQRTGGSPGELFF
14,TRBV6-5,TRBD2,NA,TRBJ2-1,TGTGCCAGCATACTGACTAGCGGGTCCCATGAGCAGTTCTTC,CASILTSGSHEQFF
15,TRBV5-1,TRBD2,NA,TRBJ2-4,TGCGCCAGCAGCTTGGCTAGCGGGAGGGAAAACATTCAGTACTTC,CASSLASGRENIQYF
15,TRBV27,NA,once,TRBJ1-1,TGTGCCAGCAGCCCCACAGGGAGTTCGAACACTGAAGCTTTCTTT,CASSPTGSSNTEAFF
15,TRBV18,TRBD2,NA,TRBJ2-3,TGTGCCAGCTCGCCACTAGCGGGAAGTCGAGATACGCAGTATTTT,CASSPLAGSRDTQYF
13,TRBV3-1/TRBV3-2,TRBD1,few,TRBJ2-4,TGTGCCAGCAGCGGGGACAGGGTGAACATTCAGTACTTC,CASSGDRVNIQYF
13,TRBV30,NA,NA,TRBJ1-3,TGTGCCTGGAACCAAGGGGGGGCTGGACCCATATATTTT,CAWNQGGAGPIYF
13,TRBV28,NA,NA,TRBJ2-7,TGTGCCAGCAGCGCGAACGGGATCTACGAGCAGTACTTC,CASSANGIYEQYF
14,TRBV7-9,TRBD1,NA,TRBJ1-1,TGTGCCAGCAGCTACGTCACAGGGGGCACTGAAGCTTTCTTT,CASSYVTGGTEAFF
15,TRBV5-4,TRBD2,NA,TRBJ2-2,TGTGCCAGCAGCTGGACTAGAGAAAACACCGGGGAGCTGTTTTTT,CASSWTRENTGELFF
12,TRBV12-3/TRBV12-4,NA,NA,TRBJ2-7,TGTGCCAGCAGTTTCACCGGGTACGAGCAGTACTTC,CASSFTGYEQYF
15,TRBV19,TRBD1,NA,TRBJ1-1,TGTGCCAGTAGTATGGAAGGGGGCTCAGGCACTGAAGCTTTCTTT,CASSMEGGSGTEAFF
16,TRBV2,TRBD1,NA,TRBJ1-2,TGTGCCAGCAGTGAAGACCCAAACGGGACAGGTGGCGGCTACACCTTC,CASSEDPNGTGGGYTF
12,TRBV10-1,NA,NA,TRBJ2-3,TGCGCCAGCAGTGAGTCCCAGGGTACGCAGTATTTT,CASSESQGTQYF
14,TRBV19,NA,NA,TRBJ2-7,TGTGCCAGTAGTATTAGCCCGGAAACCTACGAGCAGTACTTC,CASSISPETYEQYF